The sample holds a few counts of the clone carrying this T cell receptor beta chain. Using a J-beta primer mix together with a sample-barcoded 5' primer, a second PCR was run for roughly 6 to 11 cycles. Every cDNA molecule bore a tag from a template-switch adaptor containing 12 random nucleotides. Each CDR3 protein is one row after TCRdb ran MiXCR on the 5' RACE reads. The table includes 1,800,000 or so distinct CDR3 sequences, roughly two fifths detected once. Every donor provided around 9.3 milliliters of peripheral blood. This record belongs to a study of blood T cells in healthy people across ages. CDR1 and CDR2 from the germline V gene are SGHAT and FQNNGV. Trimming removed 5 bases from V and 7 bases from J; junction bases left unmatched: 4. The length of the CDR3 is 13 residues.

The sample taken for sequencing was blood. V is TRBV11-2 and J is TRBJ2-2; 7 nucleotides line up with TRBD1. The sequence came from a human donor in good health. The CDR3: CASSPDRDGELFF. The CDR3, as DNA: TGTGCCAGCAGCCCCGACAGGGACGGGGAGCTGTTTTTT.